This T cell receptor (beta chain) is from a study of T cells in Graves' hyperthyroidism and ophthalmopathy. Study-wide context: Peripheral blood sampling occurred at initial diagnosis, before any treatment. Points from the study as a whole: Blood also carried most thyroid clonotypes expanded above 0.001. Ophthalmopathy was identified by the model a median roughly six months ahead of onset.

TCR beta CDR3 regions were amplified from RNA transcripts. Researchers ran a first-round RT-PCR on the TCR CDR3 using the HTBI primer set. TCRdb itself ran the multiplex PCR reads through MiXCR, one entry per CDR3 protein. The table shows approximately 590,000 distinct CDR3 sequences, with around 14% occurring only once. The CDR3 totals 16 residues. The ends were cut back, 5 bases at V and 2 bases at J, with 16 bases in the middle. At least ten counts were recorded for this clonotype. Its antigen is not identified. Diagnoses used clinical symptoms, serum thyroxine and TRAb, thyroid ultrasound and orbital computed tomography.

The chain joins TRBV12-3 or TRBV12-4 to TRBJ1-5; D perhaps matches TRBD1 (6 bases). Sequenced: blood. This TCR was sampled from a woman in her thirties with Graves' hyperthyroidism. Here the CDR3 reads CASSITRGYGNQPQHF. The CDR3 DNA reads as TGTGCCAGCAGTATAACCAGGGGCTACGGCAATCAGCCCCAGCATTTT.